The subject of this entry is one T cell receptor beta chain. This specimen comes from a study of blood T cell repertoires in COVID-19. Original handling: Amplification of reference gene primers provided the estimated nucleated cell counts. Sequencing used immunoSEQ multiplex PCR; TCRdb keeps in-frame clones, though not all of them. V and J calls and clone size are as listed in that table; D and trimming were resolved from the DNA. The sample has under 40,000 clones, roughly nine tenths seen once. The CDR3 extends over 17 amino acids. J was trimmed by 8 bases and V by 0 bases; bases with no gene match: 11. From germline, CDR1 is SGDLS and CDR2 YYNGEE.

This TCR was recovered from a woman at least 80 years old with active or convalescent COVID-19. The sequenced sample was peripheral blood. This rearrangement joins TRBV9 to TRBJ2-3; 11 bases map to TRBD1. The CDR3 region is CASSVVSSGQGGPTQYF. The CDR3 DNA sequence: TGTGCCAGCAGCGTAGTTAGTTCGGGACAGGGGGGGCCTACGCAGTATTTT.